Listed below are T cell receptor beta chains from one sample, sequenced in a study of blood T cell repertoires in COVID-19. Using immunoSEQ multiplex PCR, the repertoire was profiled, and TCRdb retains in-frame clones only, with some absent. The sample holds approximately 92,000 clones, about 83% seen once. What was sequenced was peripheral blood. The source of these receptors is a man between 65 and 85 years old with active or convalescent COVID-19. The conserved cysteine and the conserved F or W are not part of the CDR3 here.

j_call v_call cdr3_aa
TRBJ1-3 TRBV2 ASRNLDRGNSGNTIY
TRBJ2-5 TRBV9 ASSVGVAGGGRETQY
TRBJ2-2 TRBV9 ASSVERGEAGELF
TRBJ1-1 TRBV27 ASSFSGGIEAF
TRBJ2-7 TRBV9 ASSAGTGGFYEQY
TRBJ1-1 TRBV30 AWSIQGARGEAF
TRBJ2-7 TRBV6-5 ASKTSGALYEQY
TRBJ2-7 TRBV6-2/TRBV6-3 ASSPGTHKGNYEQY
TRBJ1-6 TRBV19 ASTPEGSLSGDSPLH
TRBJ1-5 TRBV28 ASRRPGGHQPQH
TRBJ2-1 TRBV28 ASSLAGGYNEQF
TRBJ1-1 TRBV18 ASSEGGGGNTEAF
TRBJ2-5 TRBV5-1 ASSSQGSLETQY
TRBJ1-1 TRBV6-5 ASSYSNGGTEAF
TRBJ2-5 TRBV4-1 ASSHGPGGGQETQY
TRBJ2-1 TRBV27 AKTTGTSAYNEQF
TRBJ2-7 TRBV20-1 SASSREGAYEQY
TRBJ2-5 TRBV15 ATSNLQGNQETQY
TRBJ1-1 TRBV7-3 ASSITGGNTEAF
TRBJ2-7 TRBV18 ASSPSSGPYEQY
TRBJ1-6 TRBV9 ASSVGGGDNSPLH
TRBJ2-7 TRBV11-2 ASSSRLGLAGEYEQY
TRBJ2-4 TRBV7-2 ASSLGVSGDIQY
TRBJ2-7 TRBV9 ASSVGPTGVYEQY